This is a list of T cell receptor beta chains from one sample in a study of somatic mutations in T cells in chronic GVHD. Clones were sequenced by immunoSEQ multiplex PCR, and TCRdb holds only the in-frame ones, with some missing. The data hold around 13,000 clones, with roughly 80% observed a single time. What was sequenced was Vbeta20-negative CD4+ T cells from blood. The origin of the receptors is a male patient in his fifties or sixties with chronic graft-versus-host disease. A subset of T cells may come from the graft donor. The CDR3 runs from the conserved cysteine through the conserved F or W. Each record gives: D gene, V gene, J gene, clone size, CDR3 protein, CDR3 DNA. D genes are given only for firm matches. A row's size may be missing; if present it is once, few, many or a size class.

>.|TRBV18|TRBJ1-2|.
CASSRATGMAYGYTF
TGTGCCAGCTCACGCGCAACGGGTATGGCCTATGGCTACACCTTC
>.|TRBV7-2|TRBJ2-1|once
CASALQGGEYNEQFF
TGTGCCAGCGCGTTACAGGGGGGGGAGTACAATGAGCAGTTCTTC
>TRBD2|TRBV10-3|TRBJ2-5|.
CAISDAQLAAQETQYF
TGTGCCATCAGTGACGCCCAACTAGCGGCCCAAGAGACCCAGTACTTC
>TRBD1|TRBV11-3|TRBJ1-1|.
CASSFTGGAEAFF
TGTGCCAGCAGCTTTACAGGGGGCGCTGAAGCTTTCTTT
>TRBD1|TRBV18|TRBJ1-5|.
CASSPNRGSNQPQHF
TGTGCCAGCTCACCGAACAGGGGAAGCAATCAGCCCCAGCATTTT
>.|TRBV9|TRBJ2-1|.
CASSVGAGNEQFF
TGTGCCAGCAGCGTAGGGGCGGGGAATGAGCAGTTCTTC
>.|TRBV5-6|TRBJ2-3|.
CASSPRQASTDTQYF
TGTGCCAGCAGCCCCCGACAGGCTAGCACAGATACGCAGTATTTT
>TRBD1|TRBV15|TRBJ2-3|.
CATSSRTGTDTQYF
TGTGCCACCAGCTCCCGGACAGGGACAGATACGCAGTATTTT
>TRBD2|TRBV11-2|TRBJ2-5|.
CASSYSGGQETQYF
TGTGCCAGCAGTTATAGCGGGGGCCAAGAGACCCAGTACTTC
>.|TRBV18|TRBJ2-7|.
CASSPGRRDSYEQYF
TGTGCCAGCTCACCAGGCAGGAGGGACTCCTACGAGCAGTACTTC
>.|TRBV4-1|TRBJ1-6|.
CASSHRDSGSPLHF
TGCGCCAGCAGCCACCGGGACTCAGGTTCACCCCTCCACTTT
>.|TRBV27|TRBJ2-7|.
CASRDARVRAYEQYF
TGTGCCAGCAGGGACGCCAGGGTCAGGGCCTACGAGCAGTACTTC
>TRBD1|TRBV4-1|TRBJ2-2|.
CASSQDKGQGIPGELFF
TGCGCCAGCAGCCAAGATAAGGGACAGGGGATCCCCGGGGAGCTGTTTTTT
>.|TRBV25-1|TRBJ2-3|.
CASSNVGGGLSTDTQYF
TGTGCCAGCAGTAACGTTGGGGGGGGGCTAAGCACAGATACGCAGTATTTT
>TRBD2|TRBV7-7|TRBJ2-3|.
CASSSSGTDTQYF
TGTGCTAGCAGCTCTAGCGGGACAGATACGCAGTATTTT
>TRBD1|TRBV2|TRBJ2-7|once
CASKTGAGYEQYF
TGTGCCAGCAAGACAGGGGCGGGGTACGAGCAGTACTTC
>TRBD2|TRBV5-6|TRBJ2-1|.
CASSLGLAGVNEQFF
TGTGCCAGCAGCTTGGGGCTAGCGGGGGTCAATGAGCAGTTCTTC
>TRBD1|TRBV7-2|TRBJ2-1|.
CASSLRTGFYNEQFF
TGTGCCAGCAGCTTGAGGACAGGCTTTTACAATGAGCAGTTCTTC
>TRBD2|TRBV18|TRBJ2-7|once
CASSSGLAGGPDEQYF
TGTGCCAGCTCATCAGGACTAGCGGGGGGGCCGGACGAGCAGTACTTC
>TRBD2|TRBV10-3|TRBJ2-1|.
CAISGPGLAGANNEQFF
TGTGCCATCAGTGGGCCGGGACTAGCGGGAGCAAACAATGAGCAGTTCTTC
>.|TRBV5-5|TRBJ2-7|once
CASSLGAREMEQYF
TGTGCCAGCAGCTTGGGGGCCAGGGAAATGGAGCAGTACTTC
>TRBD2|TRBV4-1|TRBJ2-4|.
CASSDDRAGGDIQYF
TGCGCCAGCAGCGACGACAGAGCTGGGGGGGACATTCAGTACTTC
>.|TRBV6-6|TRBJ2-7|.
CASSSPGVSYEQYF
TGTGCCAGCAGTAGCCCCGGGGTCTCCTACGAGCAGTACTTC
>.|TRBV27|TRBJ2-3|.
CASRRRGGEDTQYF
TGTGCCAGCAGACGTCGAGGGGGAGAAGATACGCAGTATTTT
>TRBD2|TRBV28|TRBJ2-3|.
CASSLWGGGTADTQYF
TGTGCCAGCAGTTTGTGGGGGGGTGGGACGGCAGATACGCAGTATTTT
>TRBD2|TRBV15|TRBJ2-3|.
CATSRDKSSGGTQYF
TGTGCCACCAGCAGAGATAAATCGAGCGGGGGGACGCAGTATTTT
>TRBD2|TRBV2|TRBJ2-5|once
CASSVTSGGAGETQYF
TGTGCCAGCAGTGTTACTAGCGGGGGGGCGGGAGAGACCCAGTACTTC
>.|TRBV7-2|TRBJ1-1|.
CASSLFAGMNTEAFF
TGTGCCAGCAGCTTATTTGCAGGGATGAACACTGAAGCTTTCTTT
>.|TRBV6-5|TRBJ1-5|few
CASSADRDQPQHF
TGTGCCAGCAGTGCGGACAGAGATCAGCCCCAGCATTTT
>.|TRBV2|TRBJ1-1|.
CASSLLQGSEAFF
TGTGCCAGCAGTCTCCTACAGGGATCTGAAGCTTTCTTT
>.|TRBV28|TRBJ1-4|once
CASSFWGGEKLFF
TGTGCCAGCAGTTTTTGGGGAGGGGAAAAACTGTTTTTT